These 9 T cell receptor beta chains were all obtained from the same sample, sequenced in a study of CD8 T cells in Susac syndrome. Reverse transcription of roughly 0.5 to 1 ug RNA was carried out with random hexamers. TCRdb processed the immunoSEQ multiplex PCR reads anew with MiXCR; each CDR3 protein has one entry. The sample shows about 180,000 distinct CDR3 sequences, around 94% of them seen only once. Input material: CD4+ T cells from PBMCs. The receptor source for this set is a human donor with Susac syndrome.

The V and J genes are TRBV27 and TRBJ1-1; no reliable D call. From germline, CDR1 is MNHEY and CDR2 SMNVEV (reference sequence). This CDR3 region has 14 residues. The germline V and J ends were trimmed by 6 bases and 11 bases, with 22 bases remaining between them. CDR3 protein: CASSLAGGRGHAFF. The CDR3 nucleotides read TGTGCCAGCAGCCTGGCTGGTGGGCGTGGGCACGCTTTCTTT.

The rearrangement links TRBV18 to TRBJ1-1; 7 bases agree with TRBD1. Germline V gene lookup returns CDR1 KGHSH and CDR2 LQKENI. This CDR3 is built from 17 residues. V shed 5 bases and J 1 base; nucleotides not matched to a gene: 13. CDR3 amino acids: CASSFWTGGVRNTEAFF. CDR3 bases: TGTGCCAGCTCATTCTGGACAGGAGGGGTCAGGAACACTGAAGCTTTCTTT.

V is TRBV18 and J is TRBJ1-5, with D maybe TRBD1 (5 bases). The V gene lost 0 bases and the J gene lost 3 bases, with 9 bases spanning the gap. From germline, CDR1 is KGHSH and CDR2 LQKENI. CDR3 length equals 15 residues. The CDR3 protein is CASSPPSGANQPQHF. DNA of the CDR3: TGTGCCAGCTCACCACCGTCCGGGGCCAATCAGCCCCAGCATTTT.

This chain connects TRBV20-1 to TRBJ1-2, with 7 bases identical to TRBD1. The CDR3 is made up of 15 amino acids. V trimming: 1 base; J trimming: 9 bases; junction bases outside the gene matches: 14. CDR1 and CDR2 from the germline V gene are DFQATT and SNEGSKA (reference sequence). CDR3 nucleotide sequence: TGCAGTGCTAGAGTAAAAGATAGGGGGCAAGGGCGCTACACCTTC. Its protein is CSARVKDRGQGRYTF.

V and J are TRBV7-2 and TRBJ2-3; tentatively, D is TRBD1 or TRBD2 (5 bases each). Trimming stripped 5 bases from V and 5 bases from J, with 11 bases between. This CDR3 comprises 13 residues. CDR1 is SGHTA and CDR2 is FQGNSA in the germline V gene. The CDR3 region has the DNA TGTGCCAGCAGCCGGGACCGAAAAGATACGCAGTATTTT. It encodes CASSRDRKDTQYF.

CDR3 sequence: CASRPRLAGGAYEQYF. CDR3 coding DNA: TGTGCCAGCAGGCCACGTCTAGCGGGAGGTGCCTACGAGCAGTACTTC. The chain joins TRBV12-3 or TRBV12-4 to TRBJ2-7, with 11 bases lining up with TRBD2. This CDR3 region has 16 residues. Trimming took 6 bases from V and 2 from J; bases not matched to a gene: 9.

The J gene is TRBJ1-5, the V gene TRBV12-3 or TRBV12-4; D unresolved. CDR3 length: 15 amino acids. V lost 0 bases and J lost 3, with 9 bases in between. The CDR3 DNA reads as TGTGCCAGCAGTTTAGCTGTGAGGTCCAATCAGCCCCAGCATTTT. This codes for CASSLAVRSNQPQHF.

This sequence joins TRBV7-2 and TRBJ2-1, with 12 bases that match TRBD2. With V trimmed by 6 bases and J by 6 bases, 6 bases remained unmatched. CDR1 is SGHTA, CDR2 FQGNSA, per germline. The CDR3 has 15 residues. CDR3 DNA: TGTGCCAGCAGTTATCTAGCGGGGGGGAGCAATGAGCAGTTCTTC. As protein: CASSYLAGGSNEQFF.

This chain joins TRBV12-3 or TRBV12-4 and TRBJ2-5, with 13 positions matching TRBD2. The CDR3 is 17 amino acids. V trimming: 5 bases; J trimming: 2 bases; junction bases outside the gene matches: 8. CDR3 sequence: CASSLTGTSGMQETQYF. In DNA, the CDR3 is TGTGCCAGCAGTCTCACCGGGACTAGCGGGATGCAAGAGACCCAGTACTTC.